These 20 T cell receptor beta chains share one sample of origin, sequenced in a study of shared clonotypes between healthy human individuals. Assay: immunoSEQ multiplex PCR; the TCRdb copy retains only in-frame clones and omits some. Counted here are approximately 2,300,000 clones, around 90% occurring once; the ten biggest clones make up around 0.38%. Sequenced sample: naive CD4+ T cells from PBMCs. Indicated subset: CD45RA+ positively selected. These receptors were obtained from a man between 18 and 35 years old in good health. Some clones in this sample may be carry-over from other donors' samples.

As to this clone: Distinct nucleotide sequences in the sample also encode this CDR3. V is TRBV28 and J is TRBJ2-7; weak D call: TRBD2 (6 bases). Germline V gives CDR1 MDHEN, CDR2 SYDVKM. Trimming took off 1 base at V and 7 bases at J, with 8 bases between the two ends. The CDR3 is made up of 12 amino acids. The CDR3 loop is CASSLSGGEQYF. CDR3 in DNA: TGTGCCAGCAGTTTATCCGGGGGTGAGCAGTACTTC.

In nucleotides, the CDR3 is TGTGCCACCAGCAGAGTGGCTCACGCCGAAAAACTGTTTTTT. Translation gives CATSRVAHAEKLFF. V is TRBV15 and J is TRBJ1-4; no clear D gene. CDR1 is LNHNV, CDR2 YYDKDF, per germline (reference sequence). The V gene lost 1 base and the J gene lost 8 bases, with 11 bases spanning the gap. The CDR3 sequence is 14 residues long.

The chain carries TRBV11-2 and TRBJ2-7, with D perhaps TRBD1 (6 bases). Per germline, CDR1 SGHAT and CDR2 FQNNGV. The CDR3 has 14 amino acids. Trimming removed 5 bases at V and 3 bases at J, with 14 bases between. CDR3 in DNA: TGTGCCAGCAGCCTCGGACAGAGGATCTACGAGCAGTACTTC. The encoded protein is CASSLGQRIYEQYF.

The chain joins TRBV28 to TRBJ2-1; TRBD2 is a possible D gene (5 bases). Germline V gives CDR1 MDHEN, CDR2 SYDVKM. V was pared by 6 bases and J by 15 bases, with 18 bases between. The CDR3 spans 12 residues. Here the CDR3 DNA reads TGTGCCAGCAGGCTACCTGGACTGTGGCCGTTCTTC. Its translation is CASRLPGLWPFF.

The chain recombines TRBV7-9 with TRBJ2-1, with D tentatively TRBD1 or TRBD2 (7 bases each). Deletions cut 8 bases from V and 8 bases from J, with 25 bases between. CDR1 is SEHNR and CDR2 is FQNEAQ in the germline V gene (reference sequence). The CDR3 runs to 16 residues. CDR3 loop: CASLLGGGRVDHEQFF. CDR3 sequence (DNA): TGTGCCAGCCTCTTGGGAGGGGGCAGGGTGGACCATGAGCAGTTCTTC.

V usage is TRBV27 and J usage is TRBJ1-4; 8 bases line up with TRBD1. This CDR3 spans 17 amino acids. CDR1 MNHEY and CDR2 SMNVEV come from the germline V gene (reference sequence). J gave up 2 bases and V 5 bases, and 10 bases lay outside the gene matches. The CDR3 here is CASSPRQGRWTNEKLFF. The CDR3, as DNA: TGTGCCAGCAGTCCGCGACAGGGGCGATGGACTAATGAAAAACTGTTTTTT. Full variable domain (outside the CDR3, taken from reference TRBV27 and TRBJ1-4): EAQVTQNPRYLITVTGKKLTVTCSQNMNHEYMSWYRQDPGLGLRQIYYSMNVEVTDKGDVPEGYKVSRKEKRNFPLILESPSPNQTSLYFCASSPRQGRWTNEKLFFGSGTQLSVL.

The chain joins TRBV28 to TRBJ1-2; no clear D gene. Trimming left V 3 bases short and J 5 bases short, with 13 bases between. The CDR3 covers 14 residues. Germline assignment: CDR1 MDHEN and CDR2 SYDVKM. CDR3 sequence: CASSLGPVFYGYTF. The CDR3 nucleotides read TGTGCCAGCAGTTTGGGCCCCGTCTTTTATGGCTACACCTTC.

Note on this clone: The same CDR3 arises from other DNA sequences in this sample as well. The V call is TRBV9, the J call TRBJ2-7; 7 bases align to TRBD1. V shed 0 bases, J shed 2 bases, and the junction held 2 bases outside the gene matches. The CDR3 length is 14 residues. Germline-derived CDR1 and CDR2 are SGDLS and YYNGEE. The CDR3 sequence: CASSVGQGAYEQYF. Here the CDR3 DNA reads TGTGCCAGCAGCGTAGGACAGGGCGCCTACGAGCAGTACTTC.

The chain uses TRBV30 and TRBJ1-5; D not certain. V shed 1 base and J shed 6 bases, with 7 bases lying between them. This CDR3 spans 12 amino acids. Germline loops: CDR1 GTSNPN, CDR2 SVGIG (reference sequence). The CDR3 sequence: CAWSDTIQPQHF. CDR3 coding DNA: TGTGCCTGGAGTGATACCATTCAGCCCCAGCATTTT. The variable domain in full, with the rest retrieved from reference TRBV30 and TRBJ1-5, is SQTIHQWPATLVQPVGSPLSLECTVEGTSNPNLYWYRQAAGRGLQLLFYSVGIGQISSEVPQNLSASRPQDRQFILSSKKLLLSDSGFYLCAWSDTIQPQHFGDGTRLSIL.

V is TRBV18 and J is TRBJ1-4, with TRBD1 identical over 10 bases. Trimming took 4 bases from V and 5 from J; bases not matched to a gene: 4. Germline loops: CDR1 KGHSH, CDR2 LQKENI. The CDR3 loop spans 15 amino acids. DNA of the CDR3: TGTGCCAGCTCACGATGGACAGGGGGAAATGAAAAACTGTTTTTT. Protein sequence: CASSRWTGGNEKLFF.

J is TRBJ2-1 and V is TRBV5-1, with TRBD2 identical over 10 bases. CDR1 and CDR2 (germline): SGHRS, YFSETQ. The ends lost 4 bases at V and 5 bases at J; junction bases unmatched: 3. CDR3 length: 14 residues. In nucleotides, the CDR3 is TGCGCCAGCAGCAACGGACTAGCGGACAATGAGCAGTTCTTC. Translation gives CASSNGLADNEQFF.

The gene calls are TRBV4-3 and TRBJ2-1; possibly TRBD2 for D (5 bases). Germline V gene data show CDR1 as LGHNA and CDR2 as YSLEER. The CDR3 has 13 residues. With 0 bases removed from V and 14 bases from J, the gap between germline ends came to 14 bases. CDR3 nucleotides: TGCGCCAGCAGCCAAGAACCGGGTCTCGGGGAGTTCTTC. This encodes CASSQEPGLGEFF.

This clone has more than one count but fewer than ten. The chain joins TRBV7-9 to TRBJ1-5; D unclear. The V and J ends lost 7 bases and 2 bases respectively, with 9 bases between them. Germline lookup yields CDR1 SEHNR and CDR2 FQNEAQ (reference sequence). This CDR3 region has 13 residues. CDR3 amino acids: CASTREGNQPQHF. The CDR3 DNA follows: TGTGCCAGCACACGGGAGGGCAATCAGCCCCAGCATTTT.

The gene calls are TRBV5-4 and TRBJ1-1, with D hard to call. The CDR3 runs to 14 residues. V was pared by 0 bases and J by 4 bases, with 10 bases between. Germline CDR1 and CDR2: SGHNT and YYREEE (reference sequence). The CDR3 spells CASSLEMRSTEAFF. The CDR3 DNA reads TGTGCCAGCAGCTTGGAGATGAGGAGCACTGAAGCTTTCTTT.

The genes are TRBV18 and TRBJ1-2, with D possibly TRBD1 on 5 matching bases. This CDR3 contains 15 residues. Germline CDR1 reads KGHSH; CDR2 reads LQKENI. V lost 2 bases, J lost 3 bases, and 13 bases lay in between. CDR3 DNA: TGTGCCAGCTCACCATTTGGGGCGCTTGACTATGGCTACACCTTC. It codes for CASSPFGALDYGYTF.

CDR3 region: CAWSREGIKETQYF. The DNA of the CDR3 is TGTGCCTGGAGCCGGGAGGGCATCAAGGAGACCCAGTACTTC. The chain employs TRBV30 and TRBJ2-5; TRBD2 matches 8 bases. The CDR3 covers 14 residues. The trim removed 3 bases at V and 5 bases at J, leaving 8 bases unmatched. Per the germline V gene, CDR1 is GTSNPN and CDR2 is SVGIG (reference sequence).

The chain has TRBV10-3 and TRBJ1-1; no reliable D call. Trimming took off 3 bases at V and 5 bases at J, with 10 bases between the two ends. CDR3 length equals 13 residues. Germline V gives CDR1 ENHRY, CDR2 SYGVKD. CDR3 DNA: TGTGCCATCAGTGACGATCCGGAAACTGAAGCTTTCTTT. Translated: CAISDDPETEAFF.

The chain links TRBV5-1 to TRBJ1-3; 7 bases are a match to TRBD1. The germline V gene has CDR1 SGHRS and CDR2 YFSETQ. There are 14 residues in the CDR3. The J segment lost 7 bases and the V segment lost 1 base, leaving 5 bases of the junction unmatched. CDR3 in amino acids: CASSLTGAVNTIYF. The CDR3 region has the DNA TGCGCCAGCAGCTTGACAGGGGCGGTGAACACCATATATTTT.

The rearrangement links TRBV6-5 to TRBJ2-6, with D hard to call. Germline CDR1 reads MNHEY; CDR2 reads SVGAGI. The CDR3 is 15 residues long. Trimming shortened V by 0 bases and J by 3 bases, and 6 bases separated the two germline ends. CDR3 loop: CASSYSEGGANVLTF. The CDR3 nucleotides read TGTGCCAGCAGTTACTCGGAAGGTGGGGCCAACGTCCTGACTTTC.

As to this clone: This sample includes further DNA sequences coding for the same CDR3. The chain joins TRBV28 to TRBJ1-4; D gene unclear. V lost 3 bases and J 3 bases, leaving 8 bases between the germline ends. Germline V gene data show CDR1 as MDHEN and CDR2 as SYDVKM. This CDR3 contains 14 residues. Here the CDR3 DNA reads TGTGCCAGCAGTTTCGGTGGGCCTAATGAAAAACTGTTTTTT. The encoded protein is CASSFGGPNEKLFF.